This T cell receptor beta chain comes out of a study of blood T cell repertoires in COVID-19. Study-wide background: There were acute and convalescent COVID-19 samples, and they came from the United States, Italy and Spain. From T cells, B-cell-depleted T cells, or PBMCs came the material, which was cDNA or gDNA.

Per the study methods: Estimation of nucleated cell counts was performed using reference gene primer amplification. Assay used: immunoSEQ multiplex PCR; TCRdb lists only in-frame clones, some missing. V, J and clone size derive from that table, while D and trimming were established from the DNA sequence. This table has 150,000 to 200,000 clones, just under 80% appearing once. Sequences were obtained from peripheral blood. The TCR originated in an elderly woman with acute or convalescent COVID-19.

This chain's CDR3 is CASSSNRGPMNTEAFF. The DNA for the CDR3 is TGTGCCAGCAGCTCCAACAGGGGGCCCATGAACACTGAAGCTTTCTTT. V usage is TRBV11-2 and J usage is TRBJ1-1, with 9 bases that match TRBD1. The CDR3 runs 16 residues. Germline lookup yields CDR1 SGHAT and CDR2 FQNNGV. J was trimmed by 0 bases and V by 4 bases; bases with no gene match: 6.